Listed here is a single TCR beta chain. TCRdb's table, derived via immunoSEQ multiplex PCR, lists solely in-frame clones and lacks some. There are some 120,000 clones in the sample; around 96% occur only once, and about 4% lies in the top ten. The CDR3 sequence is 15 residues long. Trimming shortened V by 4 bases and J by 0 bases, and 12 bases separated the two germline ends. Per the germline V gene, CDR1 is SGDLS and CDR2 is YYNGEE. This entry is derived from a study of control samples from healthy donors and cancer patients. Sequencing was carried out using blood. The chain carries TRBV9 and TRBJ2-3, with D unresolved. The sequence derives from a man aged 25-45 years in good health. The CDR3 DNA sequence: TGTGCCAGCAGCACCAGACCAGCAAGCACAGATACGCAGTATTTT. The encoded protein is CASSTRPASTDTQYF.